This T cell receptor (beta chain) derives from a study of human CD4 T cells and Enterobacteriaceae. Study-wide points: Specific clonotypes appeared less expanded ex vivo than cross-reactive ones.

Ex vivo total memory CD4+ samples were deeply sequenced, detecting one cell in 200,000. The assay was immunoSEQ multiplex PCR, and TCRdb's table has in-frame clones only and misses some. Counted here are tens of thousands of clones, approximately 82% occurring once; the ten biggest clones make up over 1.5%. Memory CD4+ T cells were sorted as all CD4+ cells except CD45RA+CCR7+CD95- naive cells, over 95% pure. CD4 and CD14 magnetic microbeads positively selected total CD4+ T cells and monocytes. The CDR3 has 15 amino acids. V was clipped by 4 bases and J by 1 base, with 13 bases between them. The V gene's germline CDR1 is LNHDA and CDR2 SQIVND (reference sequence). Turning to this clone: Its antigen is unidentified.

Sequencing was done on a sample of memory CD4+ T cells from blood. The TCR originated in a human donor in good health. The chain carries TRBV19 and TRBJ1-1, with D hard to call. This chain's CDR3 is CASSTGLGGNTEAFF. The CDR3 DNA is TGTGCCAGTAGTACGGGCCTGGGAGGGAACACTGAAGCTTTCTTT.